The 9 T cell receptor beta chains in this list originate from one sample, sequenced in a study of patients and donors after allogeneic stem cell transplantation. TCRdb passed the RT-PCR reads through MiXCR, listing each CDR3 protein once. The sample shows around 160,000 distinct CDR3 sequences, 30% of them seen only once. Sequencing was carried out using blood, either unsorted or a sorted T cell fraction (not recorded which). These receptors were obtained from a human donor who was either an allogeneic HSCT recipient or a stem cell or donor lymphocyte infusion donor (not recorded which). It is not recorded whose cells these are; they may come from a transplant donor.

This clonotype was found many times. V is TRBV27 and J is TRBJ2-7; D remains unclear. V dropped 10 bases and J dropped 2 bases, with 18 bases sitting between them. Germline CDR1 and CDR2: MNHEY and SMNVEV (reference sequence). This CDR3 is built from 14 residues. CDR3 loop: CATSPLNPPYEQYF. In DNA, the CDR3 is TGTGCCACCAGCCCGCTTAATCCGCCCTACGAGCAGTACTTC.

This clonotype was counted many times. The genes are TRBV6-2 or TRBV6-3 and TRBJ2-1, with unresolved D. The CDR3 has 12 residues. The germline gives CDR1 MNHEY, CDR2 SVGEGT. Trimming shortened V by 5 bases and J by 10 bases, and 12 bases separated the two germline ends. CDR3 in DNA: TGTGCCAGCAGTCCCTTCACGGCGGAGCAGTTCTTC. Amino acid sequence: CASSPFTAEQFF.

This chain uses TRBV12-3 or TRBV12-4 with TRBJ2-7; D may be TRBD1 or TRBD2 (6 bases each). This CDR3 region has 12 residues. Trimming removed 4 bases from V and 12 bases from J, with 16 bases in between. The CDR3 is CASSSHTGRPYF. CDR3 DNA sequence: TGTGCCAGCAGTTCCCACACAGGGAGGCCGTACTTC.

This clonotype has more than one count but fewer than ten. This rearrangement joins TRBV12-3 or TRBV12-4 to TRBJ2-3; 12 bases match TRBD2. Trimming took 7 bases from V and 4 from J; bases not matched to a gene: 3. This CDR3 spans 14 amino acids. This CDR3 is CASIGTSGPDTQYF. In nucleotides, the CDR3 is TGTGCCAGCATTGGGACTAGCGGGCCAGATACGCAGTATTTT.

The chain's CDR3 is CASSLTLGTPGNTIYF. DNA of the CDR3: TGTGCCAGCAGCTTGACTCTTGGGACACCTGGAAACACCATATATTTT. V gene TRBV5-5 combines with J gene TRBJ1-3; weak D call: TRBD1 (6 bases). Per the germline V gene, CDR1 is SGHKS and CDR2 is YYEKEE (reference sequence). V lost 1 base and J 2 bases, leaving 13 bases between the germline ends. CDR3 size: 16 residues.

V is TRBV7-9 and J is TRBJ2-2, with TRBD2 as a possible D gene (5 bases). The length of the CDR3 is 12 residues. Germline assignment: CDR1 SEHNR and CDR2 FQNEAQ (reference sequence). Trimming shortened V by 5 bases and J by 7 bases, and 8 bases separated the two germline ends. CDR3 amino acids: CASSREFGELFF. The CDR3 bases are TGTGCCAGCAGCAGGGAGTTCGGGGAGCTGTTTTTT.

The J gene is TRBJ1-4, the V gene TRBV5-5; D is unresolved. Germline V lookup: CDR1 SGHKS, CDR2 YYEKEE (reference sequence). The CDR3 contains 16 residues. V lost 0 bases to trimming and J lost 5 bases, with 14 bases between them. The DNA for the CDR3 is TGTGCCAGCAGCTTGGAAACCGGGAGACTCAATGAAAAACTGTTTTTT. Translated: CASSLETGRLNEKLFF.

This rearrangement joins TRBV20-1 to TRBJ2-7; 12 positions agree with TRBD2. The CDR3 loop spans 18 amino acids. Trimming at V came to 6 bases and at J to 1 base, leaving 16 bases not matched to a gene. Looked up from germline, CDR1 is DFQATT and CDR2 is SNEGSKA (reference sequence). CDR3 sequence reads: CSAARPLAGGQFSYEQYF. CDR3 in DNA: TGCAGTGCCGCCCGACCACTAGCGGGAGGCCAATTTTCCTACGAGCAGTACTTC.

This clonotype was seen only a few times. This sequence joins TRBV7-2 and TRBJ1-2; weak D call: TRBD1 (6 bases). Germline CDR1 SGHTA, CDR2 FQGNSA. V dropped 0 bases and J dropped 4 bases, with 15 bases sitting between them. This CDR3 is 16 amino acids long. The CDR3 nucleotides are TGTGCCAGCAGCTTAGCGGGGGCAGGGCGTCTCTATGGCTACACCTTC. This gives the protein CASSLAGAGRLYGYTF.